One sample yielded the 2 T cell receptor beta chains listed below, sequenced in a study of cytomegalovirus exposure and HLA in healthy donors (dated by TCRdb to about 2017). Receptor amplification or capture employed the immunoSEQ multiplex PCR assay. For the multiplex PCR, a mixture combining 60 forward primers for TCR Vbeta segments and 13 reverse primers for TCR Jbeta segments was used. TCRdb limited this immuneACCESS table to in-frame rearrangements with V and J called. A share of clones is missing; checked studies link under half to unresolved V genes, and the rest is unexplained. Here the sample has 110,000 to 150,000 clones; 73% occur a single time. In total, the top ten clones hold over 1% of the sample. Material: PBMCs. The receptors stem from a woman between 40 and 55 years old in good health and CMV-seronegative.

The chain is built from TRBV10-3 and TRBJ2-4; D not certain. Between the trimmed V and J ends, which lost 2 bases and 12 bases, there was a span of 8 bases. The CDR3 extends over 11 amino acids. Germline loops: CDR1 ENHRY, CDR2 SYGVKD. CDR3 nucleotide sequence: TGTGCCATCAGTGAGGGTTACGGTCAGTACTTC. Its translation is CAISEGYGQYF.

This sequence joins TRBV4-1 and TRBJ1-2; tentatively, D is TRBD1 (5 bases). In germline, CDR1 is MGHRA, CDR2 YSYEKL. The CDR3 spans 15 residues. Deletions cut 4 bases from V and 8 bases from J, with 20 bases between. The CDR3 loop reads CASSRVPGVREGYTF. CDR3 coding DNA: TGCGCCAGCAGCCGGGTTCCGGGGGTTAGAGAGGGCTACACCTTC.